Listed below are T cell receptor beta chains from one sample, sequenced in a study of graft-versus-host responses after intestinal transplantation. Profiling relied on immunoSEQ multiplex PCR, and the TCRdb table lists in-frame clones only, not all of them. The table records 70,000 to 95,000 clones, over 80% of them present only once. Their antigens remain unidentified. The sequencing used unstimulated CD8+ T cells sorted from spleen or lymph node cells, collected before transplant. The receptor set was obtained from a human donor who was the organ donor for an intestinal transplant. Both conserved end residues are part of each CDR3. D genes are given only for firm matches. Only some rows state a clone size, as once, few, many or a class for expanded clones.

cdr3_aa,cdr3_nt,clone_size,v_call,j_call,d_call
CAWSVGAEQYF,TGTGCCTGGAGTGTAGGGGCCGAGCAGTACTTC,NA,TRBV30,TRBJ2-7,NA
CASSPSGSEQYF,TGTGCCAGCAGCCCCAGCGGATCCGAGCAGTACTTC,NA,TRBV7-6,TRBJ2-7,NA
CASSFRAKEGYTF,TGTGCCAGCAGCTTCAGGGCGAAGGAGGGCTACACCTTC,NA,TRBV5-5,TRBJ1-2,NA
CASSQRPLRGRMNSPLHF,TGCGCCAGCAGCCAACGCCCCCTCAGGGGACGTATGAATTCACCCCTCCACTTT,NA,TRBV4-1,TRBJ1-6,NA
CASSWGVTEQFF,TGTGCCAGCAGCTGGGGGGTGACTGAGCAGTTCTTC,NA,TRBV5-6,TRBJ2-1,NA
CASTEQGAVSPLHF,TGTGCCAGCACCGAACAGGGGGCTGTTTCACCCCTCCACTTT,few,TRBV5-6,TRBJ1-6,TRBD1
CASSYTAHGGYTF,TGTGCCAGCAGTTATACAGCCCATGGGGGCTACACCTTC,once,TRBV6-5,TRBJ1-2,NA
CASSQGHTEAFF,TGTGCCAGCAGCCAGGGCCACACTGAAGCTTTCTTT,NA,TRBV5-4,TRBJ1-1,NA
CASSKVPRSSYEQYF,TGTGCCAGCAGTAAAGTCCCTCGTAGCTCCTACGAGCAGTACTTC,NA,TRBV28,TRBJ2-7,NA
CASRGQSYEQYF,TGCGCCAGCAGAGGACAATCCTACGAGCAGTACTTC,NA,TRBV5-1,TRBJ2-7,NA
CASSLGPGTRLISYNEQFF,TGTGCCAGCAGCTTAGGTCCCGGGACTAGGCTCATCTCCTACAATGAGCAGTTCTTC,once,TRBV11-3,TRBJ2-1,TRBD2